Included here is one T cell receptor (beta chain) sequence, with context. Its antigen is currently unknown. Researchers isolated at least 6 million PBMCs per sample. The data belong to a study of blood T cells in healthy people across ages. General observations from the study: When set beside aged donors, long-lived donors presented more naive CD4+ cells and higher diversity.

A sample-barcoded 5' primer and a J-beta primer mix were used in a second PCR of roughly 7 to 11 cycles. TCRdb reprocessed the 5' RACE reads with MiXCR, giving one entry per CDR3 protein. The sample gives over 600,000 distinct CDR3 sequences, around 43% of which show up once; 25% to 35% is in the top ten. The sequenced sample was blood. This clonotype was obtained from a man at least 80 years old in good health.

CDR3 nucleotides: TGTGCCAGCAGTGAAGCTTCAAACAGCTACGAGCAGTACTTC. It specifies CASSEASNSYEQYF. V gene TRBV6-1 combines with J gene TRBJ2-7, with D uncertain. Trimming cost V 0 bases and J 3 bases, with 9 bases left between them. CDR3 length: 14 amino acids. Germline V gives CDR1 MNHNS, CDR2 SASEGT.